These 23 T cell receptor beta chains were all obtained from the same sample, sequenced in a study of blood T cell repertoires in COVID-19. Libraries were prepared by immunoSEQ multiplex PCR; TCRdb keeps only in-frame clonotypes and omits some of them. Altogether more than 400,000 clones are present, 90% being singletons, with the ten largest covering approximately 0.55%. The sample was PBMCs or T cells enriched from blood (not recorded which). These receptors were taken from a man between 18 and 35 years old who had recovered from COVID-19.

V usage is TRBV5-1 and J usage is TRBJ1-2; 8 nucleotides line up with TRBD1. The CDR3 covers 15 residues. Looked up from germline, CDR1 is SGHRS and CDR2 is YFSETQ. The ends lost 5 bases at V and 1 base at J; junction bases unmatched: 7. The CDR3 DNA sequence: TGCGCCAGCAGTCCCTCCGGACAGGGTAACTATGGCTACACCTTC. Residues: CASSPSGQGNYGYTF.

V and J are TRBV5-1 and TRBJ2-5, with TRBD1 identical over 10 bases. Germline CDR1 SGHRS, CDR2 YFSETQ. J was trimmed by 5 bases and V by 3 bases; bases with no gene match: 7. The length of the CDR3 is 15 residues. Here the CDR3 DNA reads TGCGCCAGCAGCTCGTCGACAGGGGGCTGGGAGACCCAGTACTTC. Its protein is CASSSSTGGWETQYF.

V usage is TRBV7-9 and J usage is TRBJ2-7; D is perhaps TRBD2 (6 bases). This CDR3 is 13 amino acids long. CDR1 is SEHNR and CDR2 is FQNEAQ in the germline V gene (reference sequence). Trimming removed 5 bases from V and 9 bases from J, with 17 bases in between. The CDR3 protein is CASSPPPGVVQYF. In DNA form, the CDR3 reads TGTGCCAGCAGCCCGCCGCCGGGGGTAGTGCAGTACTTC.

The chain recombines TRBV6-5 with TRBJ1-3; 8 bases fit TRBD1. After removal of 7 bases from V and 4 bases from J, the junction contained 6 bases not matched to a gene. CDR3 length: 14 amino acids. Germline CDR1 MNHEY, CDR2 SVGAGI. This chain's CDR3 is CASTRTGPGNTIYF. In DNA form, the CDR3 reads TGTGCCAGCACCCGGACAGGGCCAGGAAACACCATATATTTT.

The chain joins TRBV11-2 to TRBJ2-5; TRBD1 might be the D (6 bases). Germline CDR1 reads SGHAT; CDR2 reads FQNNGV. V was cut by 5 bases and J by 7 bases, with 14 bases left in between. This CDR3 region has 13 residues. The CDR3 loop reads CASSPERGGTQYF. The DNA for the CDR3 is TGTGCCAGCAGCCCCGAAAGAGGGGGGACCCAGTACTTC.

This chain uses TRBV4-1 with TRBJ1-5; the match to TRBD1 covers 11 bases. The CDR3 length is 15 residues. CDR1 is MGHRA, CDR2 YSYEKL, per germline. The V segment lost 0 bases and the J segment 6 bases; nucleotides outside the gene matches: 1. The CDR3 here is CASSQDGTGGQPQHF. CDR3 DNA sequence: TGCGCCAGCAGCCAAGATGGGACAGGGGGTCAGCCCCAGCATTTT.

The J gene is TRBJ1-2, the V gene TRBV24-1; D call uncertain. Trimming left V 6 bases short and J 10 bases short, with 11 bases between. This CDR3 has 11 amino acids. Germline CDR1 KGHDR, CDR2 SFDVKD. The CDR3 loop is CATSFGLDYTF. DNA of the CDR3: TGTGCCACCAGTTTCGGACTCGACTACACCTTC.

This clone has only one observation. The V call is TRBV5-1, the J call TRBJ1-1; no definite D call. This CDR3 contains 16 residues. Germline assignment: CDR1 SGHRS and CDR2 YFSETQ. The germline V and J ends were trimmed by 0 bases and 5 bases, with 17 bases remaining between them. DNA of the CDR3: TGCGCCAGCAGCTTGGGACCGAAGGCTCCGGGTACTGAAGCTTTCTTT. Translated: CASSLGPKAPGTEAFF.

The genes are TRBV5-1 and TRBJ2-2; the D is unclear. Trimming pared 0 bases from V and 0 bases from J, leaving 6 bases between. The CDR3 has 15 amino acids. Germline V gene lookup returns CDR1 SGHRS and CDR2 YFSETQ. CDR3 region: CASSLAQPNTGELFF. DNA for the CDR3: TGCGCCAGCAGCTTGGCACAGCCGAACACCGGGGAGCTGTTTTTT.

The chain links TRBV13 to TRBJ1-6, with unresolved D. Germline lookup yields CDR1 PRHDT and CDR2 FYEKMQ (reference sequence). V was clipped by 3 bases and J by 5 bases, with 8 bases between them. The CDR3 consists of 14 residues. The CDR3 sequence: CASSLSSDNSPLHF. Here the CDR3 DNA reads TGTGCCAGCAGCTTGTCCAGCGATAATTCACCCCTCCACTTT.

V is TRBV28 and J is TRBJ2-7; TRBD1 is a possible D gene (7 bases). V lost 7 bases and J lost 5, with 24 bases in between. In germline, CDR1 is MDHEN, CDR2 SYDVKM. There are 16 residues in the CDR3. CDR3 loop: CASTQIQRAGGNEQYF. The DNA for the CDR3 is TGTGCCAGCACCCAAATACAACGAGCAGGGGGGAACGAGCAGTACTTC.

J is TRBJ2-5 and V is TRBV6-1, with D possibly TRBD2 on 5 matching bases. The germline V and J ends were trimmed by 3 bases and 5 bases, with 10 bases remaining between them. This CDR3 is 13 amino acids long. Germline V gives CDR1 MNHNS, CDR2 SASEGT. The CDR3 is CASSDGVGETQYF. For the CDR3, the DNA is TGTGCCAGCAGTGACGGGGTAGGGGAGACCCAGTACTTC.

This chain links TRBV5-5 with TRBJ1-3; possible D gene TRBD1, 6 bases. The CDR3 sequence is 15 residues long. The V gene's germline CDR1 is SGHKS and CDR2 YYEKEE (reference sequence). Trimming took 4 bases from V and 0 from J, leaving 11 bases between them. The CDR3 sequence is CASSERTVSGNTIYF. The CDR3 DNA is TGTGCCAGCAGCGAAAGGACAGTCTCTGGAAACACCATATATTTT.

The rearrangement joins TRBV24-1 to TRBJ2-3, with D uncertain. With 2 bases removed from V and 8 bases from J, the gap between germline ends came to 10 bases. Germline CDR1 KGHDR, CDR2 SFDVKD. The CDR3 runs 13 residues. CDR3 DNA sequence: TGTGCCACCAGTGATTCCTCTCCGGTTACGCAGTATTTT. Protein: CATSDSSPVTQYF.

The CDR3 nucleotides are TGTGCCAGCAGCCAAGATCCGACTAACAATCAGCCCCAGCATTTT. It encodes CASSQDPTNNQPQHF. The rearrangement joins TRBV3-1 (or the pseudogene TRBV3-2) to TRBJ1-5; D is ambiguous. Germline CDR1 LGHDT, CDR2 YNNKEL (reference sequence). V was clipped by 0 bases and J by 3 bases, with 9 bases between them. CDR3 length: 15 residues.

Only a few counts were recorded for this clone. This sequence joins TRBV14 and TRBJ2-3; 11 positions agree with TRBD2. Trimming cost V 1 base and J 5 bases; bases outside gene matches: 8. The germline V gene encodes CDR1 SGHDN and CDR2 FVKESK. The CDR3 is 17 residues long. This CDR3 is CASSQGVAGGPGDTQYF. The CDR3 nucleotides read TGTGCCAGCAGCCAAGGAGTAGCGGGAGGGCCGGGAGATACGCAGTATTTT.

The V gene is TRBV4-1, the J gene TRBJ1-1; possible D gene TRBD1, 6 bases. This CDR3 has 15 residues. Per the germline V gene, CDR1 is MGHRA and CDR2 is YSYEKL. V lost 0 bases and J lost 0, with 8 bases in between. CDR3 in DNA: TGCGCCAGCAGCCAAGATGGGGGCCTGAACACTGAAGCTTTCTTT. Translation: CASSQDGGLNTEAFF.

The chain combines TRBV29-1 with TRBJ1-2; 7 positions agree with TRBD1. Germline CDR1 and CDR2: SQVTM and ANQGSEA. The trim removed 4 bases at V and 2 bases at J, leaving 7 bases unmatched. The CDR3 length is 14 residues. In nucleotides, the CDR3 is TGCAGCGTTGGAGGGGACAGTGGAAACTATGGCTACACCTTC. Translation: CSVGGDSGNYGYTF.

On this clone itself: A junction boundary mismatches the germline segment, possibly from a read error. This chain links TRBV7-9 with TRBJ2-1, with TRBD2 matching over 8 bases. CDR3 length: 16 amino acids. The V gene's germline CDR1 is SEHNR and CDR2 FQNEAQ (reference sequence). CDR3 amino acids: CASSPRTSGSYSEQFF. The CDR3 DNA is TGTGCCAGCAGTCCGAGGACGAGCGGGAGTTACAGTGAGCAGTTCTTC.

The V gene is TRBV11-2, the J gene TRBJ1-5; no reliable D call. V gave up 6 bases and J gave up 3 bases, with 12 bases separating them. Germline V gene sequence: CDR1 SGHAT, CDR2 FQNNGV. The CDR3 contains 14 residues. CDR3 bases: TGTGCCAGCAGGGACGGAGGGTACAATCAGCCCCAGCATTTT. It specifies CASRDGGYNQPQHF.

Comments on this clone: This same CDR3 is encoded by further DNA sequences in the sample. V is TRBV6-4 and J is TRBJ1-1; unclear D gene. The germline V gene encodes CDR1 MRHNA and CDR2 SNTAGT. The V end lost 6 bases, the J end lost 1 base, and 9 bases lay between the germline ends. This CDR3 region has 13 residues. DNA for the CDR3: TGTGCCAGCAGCCTGTCAGGGAACACTGAAGCTTTCTTT. Translated, it gives CASSLSGNTEAFF.

This clone was seen a single time. The chain is built from TRBV6-6 and TRBJ1-5; 7 nucleotides agree with TRBD1. V trimming: 3 bases; J trimming: 4 bases; junction bases outside the gene matches: 3. The CDR3 consists of 14 residues. Per germline, CDR1 MNHNY and CDR2 SVGAGI (reference sequence). The CDR3 protein is CASSYMTGNQPQHF. The CDR3 DNA follows: TGTGCCAGCAGTTATATGACAGGGAATCAGCCCCAGCATTTT.

The V and J genes are TRBV5-4 and TRBJ2-3; tentative D call: TRBD1 (5 bases). The germline V and J ends were trimmed by 4 bases and 2 bases, with 14 bases remaining between them. The CDR3 has 15 amino acids. Germline assignment: CDR1 SGHNT and CDR2 YYREEE (reference sequence). The CDR3 DNA follows: TGTGCCAGCAGCCTGGGGCCACAGAACACAGATACGCAGTATTTT. It specifies CASSLGPQNTDTQYF. Full variable domain (rest looked up from reference TRBV5-4 and TRBJ2-3): ETGVTQSPTHLIKTRGQQVTLRCSSQSGHNTVSWYQQALGQGPQFIFQYYREEENGRGNFPPRFSGLQFPNYSSELNVNALELDDSALYLCASSLGPQNTDTQYFGPGTRLTVL.